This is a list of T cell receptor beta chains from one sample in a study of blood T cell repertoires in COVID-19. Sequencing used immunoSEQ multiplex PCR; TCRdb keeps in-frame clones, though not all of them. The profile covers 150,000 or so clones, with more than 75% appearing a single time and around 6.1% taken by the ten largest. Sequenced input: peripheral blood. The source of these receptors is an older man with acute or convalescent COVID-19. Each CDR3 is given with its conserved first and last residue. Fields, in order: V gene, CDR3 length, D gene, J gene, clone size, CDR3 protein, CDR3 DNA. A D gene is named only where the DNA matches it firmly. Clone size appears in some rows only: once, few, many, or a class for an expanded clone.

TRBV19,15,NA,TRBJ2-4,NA,CASTASSTPKNIQYF,TGTGCCAGCACCGCGTCTAGTACGCCCAAAAACATTCAGTACTTC
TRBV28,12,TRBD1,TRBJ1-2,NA,CASSRTGVGYTF,TGTGCCAGCAGCCGAACAGGGGTGGGCTACACCTTC
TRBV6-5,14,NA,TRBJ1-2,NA,CATYIGTPHRGYTF,TGTGCCACCTACATCGGGACACCCCATAGAGGCTACACCTTC
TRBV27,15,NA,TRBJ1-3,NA,CASSPAAGSGNTIYF,TGTGCCAGCAGTCCAGCGGCGGGCTCTGGAAACACCATATATTTT
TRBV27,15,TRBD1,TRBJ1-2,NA,CASSSGQGGGYGYTF,TGTGCCAGCAGTTCCGGACAGGGAGGTGGCTATGGCTACACCTTC
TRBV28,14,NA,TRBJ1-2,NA,CASQPAGVDYGYTF,TGTGCCTCCCAACCGGCAGGGGTTGACTATGGCTACACCTTC
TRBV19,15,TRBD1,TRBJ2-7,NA,CASRPRTGASYEQYF,TGTGCCAGTAGACCACGGACAGGGGCTTCTTACGAGCAGTACTTC
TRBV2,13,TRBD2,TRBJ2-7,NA,CASTGGGEAEQYF,TGTGCCAGCACCGGGGGAGGGGAGGCCGAGCAGTACTTC
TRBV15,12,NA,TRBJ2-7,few,CATSRDHYEQYF,TGTGCCACCAGCAGAGACCACTACGAGCAGTACTTC
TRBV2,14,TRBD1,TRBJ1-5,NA,CASGGDRGSQPQHF,TGTGCCAGCGGTGGGGACAGGGGGAGTCAGCCCCAGCATTTT
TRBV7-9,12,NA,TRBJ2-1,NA,CASSLGLSEQFF,TGTGCCAGCAGCCTGGGACTCTCCGAGCAGTTCTTC
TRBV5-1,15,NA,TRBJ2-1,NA,CASQVSGGSYNEQFF,TGCGCCAGTCAAGTCTCAGGAGGCTCCTACAATGAGCAGTTCTTC
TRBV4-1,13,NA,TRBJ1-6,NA,CASSFPGVSPLHF,TGCGCCAGCAGCTTTCCAGGGGTATCACCCCTCCACTTT
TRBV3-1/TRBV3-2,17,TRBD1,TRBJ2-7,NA,CASSRLGSGTAKYEQYF,TGTGCCAGCAGCCGCCTCGGCTCCGGGACAGCAAAATACGAGCAGTACTTC